The rows below give T cell receptor beta chains drawn from one sample of a study of T cell responses to AZD1222 COVID-19 vaccine. Sequenced by immunoSEQ multiplex PCR; TCRdb stores in-frame clones only, minus some. The data contain 120,000 or so clones, around 92% of them singletons. Sequenced here: peripheral blood, sampled 28 days after the second AZD1222 dose. The origin of the receptors is an adult who received the AZD1222 COVID-19 vaccine. CDR3s include the opening cysteine and the closing phenylalanine or tryptophan. The D gene is left open where the match is weak. Clone size appears in some rows only: once, few, many, or a class for an expanded clone.

CDR3: CASSSYPQETQYF
DNA: TGTGCCAGCAGTTCATACCCCCAAGAGACCCAGTACTTC
V: TRBV28
size: once
J: TRBJ2-5
D: NA

CDR3: CASTANPPWHRQETQYF
DNA: TGTGCCAGTACGGCGAACCCACCGTGGCATCGCCAGGAGACCCAGTACTTC
V: TRBV19
size: NA
J: TRBJ2-5
D: NA

CDR3: CASRSRDRGNQPQHF
DNA: TGTGCCAGCAGAAGCCGGGACAGGGGCAATCAGCCCCAGCATTTT
V: TRBV6-5
size: NA
J: TRBJ1-5
D: TRBD1

CDR3: CASSLDRHTSSYNEQFF
DNA: TGTGCCAGCAGCTTGGATCGGCATACGAGCTCCTACAATGAGCAGTTCTTC
V: TRBV5-5
size: once
J: TRBJ2-1
D: NA

CDR3: CASSIPNRAGELFF
DNA: TGTGCCAGTAGTATTCCCAATAGAGCCGGGGAGCTGTTTTTT
V: TRBV19
size: NA
J: TRBJ2-2
D: NA

CDR3: CASSLGQGAYGYTF
DNA: TGTGCCAGCAGCTTGGGCCAGGGAGCCTATGGCTACACCTTC
V: TRBV5-6
size: few
J: TRBJ1-2
D: NA

CDR3: CATSSAQGSLQNYGYTF
DNA: TGTGCCACCAGTTCCGCCCAGGGGAGCCTTCAGAACTATGGCTACACCTTC
V: TRBV24-1
size: NA
J: TRBJ1-2
D: NA

CDR3: CASSLASQGGTGELFF
DNA: TGCGCCAGCAGCTTGGCCTCCCAGGGCGGGACCGGGGAGCTGTTTTTT
V: TRBV5-1
size: once
J: TRBJ2-2
D: NA

CDR3: CASSFGQGSNQPQHF
DNA: TGTGCCAGCAGCTTCGGACAGGGAAGCAATCAGCCCCAGCATTTT
V: TRBV7-2
size: once
J: TRBJ1-5
D: TRBD1

CDR3: CASSFGSGRNTEAFF
DNA: NA
V: TRBV5-1
size: NA
J: TRBJ1-1
D: NA

CDR3: CASSQAGSNYGYTF
DNA: TGCGCCAGCAGCCAAGCAGGGTCCAACTATGGCTACACCTTC
V: TRBV4-1
size: NA
J: TRBJ1-2
D: NA

CDR3: CASSSGRGADTQYF
DNA: TGCGCCAGCAGCTCGGGCAGGGGGGCAGATACGCAGTATTTT
V: TRBV5-1
size: NA
J: TRBJ2-3
D: NA

CDR3: CASSLRGGETQYF
DNA: TGTGCCAGCAGCCTCAGGGGAGGAGAGACCCAGTACTTC
V: TRBV5-8
size: NA
J: TRBJ2-5
D: NA

CDR3: CASSPWTQYNEQFF
DNA: TGTGCCAGCAGCCCTTGGACTCAGTACAATGAGCAGTTCTTC
V: TRBV7-6
size: NA
J: TRBJ2-1
D: NA

CDR3: CASSPPPGQHSYEQYF
DNA: TGTGCCAGCTCACCACCCCCCGGACAGCACTCCTACGAGCAGTACTTC
V: TRBV18
size: NA
J: TRBJ2-7
D: NA

CDR3: CARTNSGGAADTQYF
DNA: TGTGCCAGAACAAATAGCGGGGGGGCCGCAGATACGCAGTATTTT
V: TRBV2
size: NA
J: TRBJ2-3
D: TRBD2

CDR3: CASSTGQAEAQHF
DNA: TGTGCCAGCAGCACCGGACAGGCCGAAGCCCAGCATTTT
V: TRBV7-9
size: NA
J: TRBJ1-5
D: TRBD1

CDR3: CASSPGTLQDIQYF
DNA: TGTGCCAGCTCACCAGGGACTCTTCAGGACATTCAGTACTTC
V: TRBV18
size: NA
J: TRBJ2-4
D: NA

CDR3: CARSTFRDWGSYEQYF
DNA: TGTGCCAGAAGCACCTTCCGGGACTGGGGGTCTTACGAGCAGTACTTC
V: TRBV5-3
size: NA
J: TRBJ2-7
D: NA

CDR3: CASSLRGPQGTNTGELFF
DNA: TGTGCCAGTAGTCTCCGGGGACCACAGGGCACGAACACCGGGGAGCTGTTTTTT
V: TRBV19
size: NA
J: TRBJ2-2
D: NA

CDR3: CASSQRESDTQYF
DNA: TGTGCCAGCAGCCAGAGGGAATCAGATACGCAGTATTTT
V: TRBV3-1/TRBV3-2
size: NA
J: TRBJ2-3
D: NA

CDR3: CASSPGYGYTF
DNA: TGTGCCAGCAGCCCGGGATATGGCTACACCTTC
V: TRBV11-2
size: NA
J: TRBJ1-2
D: NA